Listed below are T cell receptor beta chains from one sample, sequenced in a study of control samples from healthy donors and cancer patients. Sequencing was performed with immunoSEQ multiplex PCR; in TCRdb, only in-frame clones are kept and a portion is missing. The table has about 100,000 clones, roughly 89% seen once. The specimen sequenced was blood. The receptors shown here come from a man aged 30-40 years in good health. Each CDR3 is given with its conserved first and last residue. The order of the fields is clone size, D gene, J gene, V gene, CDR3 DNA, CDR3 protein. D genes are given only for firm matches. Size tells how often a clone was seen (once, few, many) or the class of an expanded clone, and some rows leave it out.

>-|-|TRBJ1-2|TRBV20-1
TGCAGTGCTAGTAATGGGGGACTTGGCTACACCTTC
CSASNGGLGYTF
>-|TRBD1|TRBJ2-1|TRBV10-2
TGCGCCAGCACTTTTTACAGGGGGAATGAGCAGTTCTTC
CASTFYRGNEQFF
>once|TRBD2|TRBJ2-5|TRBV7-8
TGTGCCAGCAGCGTCGACCTGGGGAGGGGAGGGGAGACCCAGTACTTC
CASSVDLGRGGETQYF
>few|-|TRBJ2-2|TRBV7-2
TGTGCCAGCAGCTACGGGGGCCAACGCACCGGGGAGCTGTTTTTT
CASSYGGQRTGELFF
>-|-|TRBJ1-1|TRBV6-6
TGTGCCAGCAGTTCCGGCACTGAAGCTTTCTTT
CASSSGTEAFF
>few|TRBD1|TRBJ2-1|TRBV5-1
TGCGCCAGCAGCTTGGTGGGACAGGGAAGCGATGAGCAGTTCTTC
CASSLVGQGSDEQFF
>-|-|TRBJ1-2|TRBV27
TGTGCCAGCAGTTTAAGGGGGGGAAACTATGGCTACACCTTC
CASSLRGGNYGYTF
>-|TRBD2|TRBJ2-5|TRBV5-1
TGCGCCAGCAGCCCGCAGACTAGCGGCGCCCCCCGGACCCAGTACTTC
CASSPQTSGAPRTQYF
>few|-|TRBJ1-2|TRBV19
TGTGCCAGTTGGGGGGGAACGGCTAACTATGGCTACACCTTC
CASWGGTANYGYTF
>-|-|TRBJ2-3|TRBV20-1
TGCAGTGCTAGTAGCTCCGGGCCTTTAAGAGATACGCAGTATTTT
CSASSSGPLRDTQYF
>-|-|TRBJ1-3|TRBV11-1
TGTGCCAGCAGCCGACAGCGGACCTCTGGAAACACCATATATTTT
CASSRQRTSGNTIYF
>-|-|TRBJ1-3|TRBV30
TGTGCCTGGGGGTCCGACGGGGGAGGGGGCTCTGGAAACACCATATATTTT
CAWGSDGGGGSGNTIYF
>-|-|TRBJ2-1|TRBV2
TGTGCCAGCAGGGCTGACTCTAATGAGCAGTTCTTC
CASRADSNEQFF
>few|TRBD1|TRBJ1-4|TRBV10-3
TGTGCCATCAGTGAAGAGGGGGCGGGAGAAAAACTGTTTTTT
CAISEEGAGEKLFF
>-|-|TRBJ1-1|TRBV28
TGTGCCAGCTCGGTGTGGGCTGAAGCTTTCTTT
CASSVWAEAFF
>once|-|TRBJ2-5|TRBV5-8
TGTGCCAGCAGCCGCTCTCCTTATCGGGCCGGTACCCTCCAAGAGACCCAGTACTTC
CASSRSPYRAGTLQETQYF
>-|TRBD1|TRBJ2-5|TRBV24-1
TGTGCCACCAGTGATGCGAGTCGACAGGGTGAGACCCAGTACTTC
CATSDASRQGETQYF
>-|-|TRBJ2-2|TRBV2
TGTGCCAGCAGTGAACAGCCGAGAGGGGAGCTGTTTTTT
CASSEQPRGELFF
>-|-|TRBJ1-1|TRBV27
TGTGCCAGCAGTTATAGTTCGGACACTGAAGCTTTCTTT
CASSYSSDTEAFF
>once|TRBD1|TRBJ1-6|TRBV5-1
TGCGCCAGCAGCTTCGGACAGGGGTATAATTCACCCCTCCACTTT
CASSFGQGYNSPLHF
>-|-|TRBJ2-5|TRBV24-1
TGTGCCACCAGTGACCGAGACAGTACCGAGACCCAGTACTTC
CATSDRDSTETQYF
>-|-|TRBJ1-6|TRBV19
TGTGCCAGTAGTTCTCGGGTTAATACCTATAATTCACCCCTCCACTTT
CASSSRVNTYNSPLHF
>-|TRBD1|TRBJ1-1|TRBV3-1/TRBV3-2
TGTGCCAGCAGCCTCCCCGGGACAGGGGGGGACACTGAAGCTTTCTTT
CASSLPGTGGDTEAFF
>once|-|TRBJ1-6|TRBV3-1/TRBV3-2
TGTGCCAGCAGCCAAGGACTTCAATCACCCCTCCACTTT
CASSQGLQSPLHF
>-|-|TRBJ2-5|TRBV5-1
TGCGCCAGCAGCTTTCACGCAGAGACGGAGACCCAGTACTTC
CASSFHAETETQYF
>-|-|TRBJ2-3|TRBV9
TGTGCCAGCACTAGGTATAGCACAGATACGCAGTATTTT
CASTRYSTDTQYF
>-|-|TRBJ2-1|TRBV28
TGTGCCAGCAACCCTCAGGGACGGCCAGAGCAGTTCTTC
CASNPQGRPEQFF
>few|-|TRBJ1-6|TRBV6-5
TGTGCCAGCAGTTCGAGCAGGCGGGATTCACCCCTCCACTTT
CASSSSRRDSPLHF
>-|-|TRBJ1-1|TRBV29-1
TGCAGCGTTGAACAGGAGAACACTGAAGCTTTCTTT
CSVEQENTEAFF
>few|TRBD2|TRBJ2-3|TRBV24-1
TGTGCCACCAGCTATAGACTAGCGGGGAGCAAGGATACGCAGTATTTT
CATSYRLAGSKDTQYF
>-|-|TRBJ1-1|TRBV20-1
TGCAGTGCTAGTGTTGGGGGTTGGACTGAAGCTTTCTTT
CSASVGGWTEAFF
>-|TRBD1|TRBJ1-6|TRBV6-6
TGTGCCAGCACCAAGGGACAGAGTTATAATTCACCCCTCCACTTT
CASTKGQSYNSPLHF
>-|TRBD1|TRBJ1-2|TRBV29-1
TGCAGCGCTACACAGGGGGCAGTCTATGGCTACACCTTC
CSATQGAVYGYTF
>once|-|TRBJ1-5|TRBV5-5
TGTGCCAGCAGCTTGGCCGGGGCAGGGTCGCAGCCCCAGCATTTT
CASSLAGAGSQPQHF
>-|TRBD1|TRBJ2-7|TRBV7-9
TGTGCCAGCAGCCCCCGGAACCCCCGCGGACAGGCTTACGAGCAGTACTTC
CASSPRNPRGQAYEQYF
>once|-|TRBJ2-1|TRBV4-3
TGCGCCAGCAGCCAAGAGGGGATAAACAATGAGCAGTTCTTC
CASSQEGINNEQFF
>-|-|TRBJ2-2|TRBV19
TGTGCCAGTACCCTCGACACGACCCTATTAAACACCGGGGAGCTGTTTTTT
CASTLDTTLLNTGELFF
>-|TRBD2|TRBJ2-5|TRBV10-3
TGTGCCATCAGTTCGGATCTAGCGGGGGGGCAAGAGACCCAGTACTTC
CAISSDLAGGQETQYF
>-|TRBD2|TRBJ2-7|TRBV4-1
TGCGCCAGCAGCCTGGGACTAGTCGGCGAGCAGTACTTC
CASSLGLVGEQYF
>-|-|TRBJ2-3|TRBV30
TGTGCCTGGGGGACCACTAGCACAGATACGCAGTATTTT
CAWGTTSTDTQYF
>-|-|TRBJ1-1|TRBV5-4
TGTGCCAGCAGCGGGAGGGACATCTCGAGGGAAGCTTTCTTT
CASSGRDISREAFF
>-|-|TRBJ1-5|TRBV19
TGTGCCAGTAGTATCAGGGCCGATATTCAGCCCCAGCATTTT
CASSIRADIQPQHF
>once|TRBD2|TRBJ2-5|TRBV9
TGTGCCAGCAGCGTAGGGACTAGCGGGGGGGCCAGGGAGACCCAGTACTTC
CASSVGTSGGARETQYF
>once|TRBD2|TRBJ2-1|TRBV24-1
TGTGCCACCAAGCGGGAGTCAGACAATGAGCAGTTCTTC
CATKRESDNEQFF
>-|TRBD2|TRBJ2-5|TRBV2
TGTGCCAGCAGTCTAGCGGGGGCCCTCGGGTGGGCCCAGTACTTC
CASSLAGALGWAQYF
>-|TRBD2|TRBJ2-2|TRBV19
TGTGCCAGTGGGGTTGGGAGGGCGAACACCGGGGAGCTGTTTTTT
CASGVGRANTGELFF
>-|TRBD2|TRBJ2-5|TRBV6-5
TGTGCCAGCAGTTCAACGGGGGGTCAAGAGACCCAGTACTTC
CASSSTGGQETQYF
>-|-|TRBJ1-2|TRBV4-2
TGTGCCAGCAGCCAAGATTTCGGGGGCGCAGACTATGGCTACACCTTC
CASSQDFGGADYGYTF
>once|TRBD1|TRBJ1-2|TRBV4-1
TGCGCCAGCAGCCATGCAAGGGACAGGGACTATGGCTACACCTTC
CASSHARDRDYGYTF